The 25 T cell receptor beta chains below come from one sample, sequenced in a study of blood T cells in healthy people across ages. The second PCR ran roughly 6 to 11 cycles with a sample-barcoded 5' primer and J-beta primers. TCRdb analysed the 5' RACE reads with MiXCR anew, one entry per CDR3 protein. The table has 780,000 or so distinct CDR3 sequences, around 50% seen once. Source material: blood. All receptors come from a man aged 35 to 55 in good health.

The V call is TRBV20-1, the J call TRBJ1-2, with no clear D. CDR1 and CDR2 (germline): DFQATT, SNEGSKA (reference sequence). V lost 2 bases, J lost 5 bases, and 15 bases lay in between. The CDR3 extends over 14 amino acids. The DNA for the CDR3 is TGCAGTGCTAGACGGGGTACGTCCGGATATGGCTACACCTTC. It yields the protein CSARRGTSGYGYTF.

The rearrangement uses TRBV5-1 and TRBJ2-7; TRBD1 or TRBD2 may be the D gene (5 bases each). From germline, CDR1 is SGHRS and CDR2 YFSETQ. This CDR3 region has 13 residues. Deletions cut 8 bases from V and 6 bases from J, with 18 bases between. In DNA form, the CDR3 reads TGCGCCAGTAAACTTCTTCGGGGCAGCGAGCAGTACTTC. Translation gives CASKLLRGSEQYF. Using reference TRBV5-1 and TRBJ2-7 for the parts outside the CDR3, the full variable domain is KAGVTQTPRYLIKTRGQQVTLSCSPISGHRSVSWYQQTPGQGLQFLFEYFSETQRNKGNFPGRFSGRQFSNSRSEMNVSTLELGDSALYLCASKLLRGSEQYFGPGTRLTVT.

This clonotype was recorded once. This chain connects TRBV28 to TRBJ2-7; 8 bases match TRBD1. V shed 5 bases and J 1 base; nucleotides not matched to a gene: 4. Germline V gene lookup returns CDR1 MDHEN and CDR2 SYDVKM. The CDR3 has 14 amino acids. CDR3 amino acids: CASSQWTGSYEQYF. DNA of the CDR3: TGTGCCAGCAGTCAGTGGACAGGGTCCTACGAGCAGTACTTC.

The chain employs TRBV5-1 and TRBJ2-7, with a possible D match to TRBD2 (5 bases). The DNA end lines up better with TRBJ2-5; the J call may be wrong. CDR3 length: 16 residues. The germline V gene encodes CDR1 SGHRS and CDR2 YFSETQ. The CDR3 bases are TGCGCCAGCAGCCCAATCCCCGCCGGGAACCAAGAGACCCAGTACTTC. Residues: CASSPIPAGNQETQYF.

This chain links TRBV7-9 with TRBJ2-5; 8 bases fit TRBD2. V was clipped by 8 bases and J by 8 bases; unmatched bases: 16. Germline assignment: CDR1 SEHNR and CDR2 FQNEAQ (reference sequence). This CDR3 is built from 15 residues. In nucleotides, the CDR3 is TGTGCCAGCCAGTGGATGGCGGGAGGACGAGCAACCCAGTACTTC. This sequence encodes CASQWMAGGRATQYF.

The chain has TRBV12-3 or TRBV12-4 and TRBJ2-7, with D tentatively TRBD1 (6 bases). V lost 6 bases, J lost 4 bases, and 13 bases lay in between. The CDR3 is made up of 13 amino acids. For the CDR3, the DNA is TGTGCCAGCAGGGGAACAGGGTTTTACGAGCAGTACTTC. Its protein is CASRGTGFYEQYF.

The chain carries TRBV20-1 and TRBJ2-1; no reliable D call. The CDR3 loop spans 13 amino acids. From germline, CDR1 is DFQATT and CDR2 SNEGSKA (reference sequence). The V end lost 5 bases, the J end lost 13 bases, and 21 bases lay between the germline ends. The CDR3 bases are TGCAGTGCTTTTCCGCCTGTGGGCTCTATTCAGTTCTTC. Its protein is CSAFPPVGSIQFF.

This chain links TRBV2 with TRBJ2-1, with 8 nucleotides matching TRBD2. V was pared by 7 bases and J by 3 bases, with 8 bases of the junction left unmatched. This CDR3 is 15 amino acids long. The germline V gene has CDR1 SNHLY and CDR2 FYNNEI. This CDR3 reads CASTDPGLGYNEQFF. DNA for the CDR3: TGTGCCAGCACCGACCCGGGACTAGGCTACAATGAGCAGTTCTTC. The whole variable domain, filled in from reference TRBV2 and TRBJ2-1, reads EPEVTQTPSHQVTQMGQEVILRCVPISNHLYFYWYRQILGQKVEFLVSFYNNEISEKSEIFDDQFSVERPDGSNFTLKIRSTKLEDSAMYFCASTDPGLGYNEQFFGPGTRLTVL.

CDR3 coding DNA: TGTGCCAGCAGCGTAGGCCCCGGGATAATCTACGAGCAGTACTTC. Translated: CASSVGPGIIYEQYF. The V and J genes are TRBV9 and TRBJ2-7; tentative D call: TRBD2 (5 bases). The CDR3 length is 15 residues. Looked up from germline, CDR1 is SGDLS and CDR2 is YYNGEE. With 0 bases removed from V and 3 bases from J, the gap between germline ends came to 13 bases.

In this sample, this clonotype turned up a few times. This sequence joins TRBV6-1 and TRBJ2-6; D unclear. With 1 base removed from V and 0 bases from J, the gap between germline ends came to 10 bases. The CDR3 spans 17 residues. Germline assignment: CDR1 MNHNS and CDR2 SASEGT. The CDR3 is CASSEGTVSSGANVLTF. The CDR3 nucleotides are TGTGCCAGCAGTGAAGGGACGGTTAGCTCTGGGGCCAACGTCCTGACTTTC.

This clonotype was counted only a few times. This rearrangement joins TRBV9 to TRBJ2-3, with 7 bases aligning to TRBD2. The V and J ends lost 2 bases and 0 bases, in that order; junction bases with no gene match: 3. The CDR3 is 15 residues long. Germline CDR1 and CDR2: SGDLS and YYNGEE. The CDR3 region is CASSVLAVSTDTQYF. Written as DNA, the CDR3 is TGTGCCAGCAGCGTCCTAGCGGTTAGCACAGATACGCAGTATTTT.

This clonotype was counted a few times. This chain joins TRBV7-2 and TRBJ2-5; TRBD2 matches 14 bases. Losses at the gene ends were 7 bases for V and 5 bases for J; bases not matched to a gene: 12. Germline CDR1 reads SGHTA; CDR2 reads FQGNSA. The length of the CDR3 is 17 residues. The CDR3 spells CASIDLGTSGSLETQYF. The CDR3 DNA follows: TGTGCCAGCATTGACCTCGGGACTAGCGGGAGTCTCGAGACCCAGTACTTC.

V gene TRBV7-9 combines with J gene TRBJ1-5; 10 nucleotides match TRBD1. This CDR3 is built from 15 residues. CDR1 is SEHNR, CDR2 FQNEAQ, per germline (reference sequence). V shed 4 bases and J 5 bases; nucleotides not matched to a gene: 5. For the CDR3, the DNA is TGTGCCAGCAGCTCGACAGGGGGCCAGTATCAGCCCCAGCATTTT. Protein: CASSSTGGQYQPQHF. Based on the CDR3 plus reference TRBV7-9 and TRBJ1-5, the full variable domain is DTGVSQNPRHKITKRGQNVTFRCDPISEHNRLYWYRQTLGQGPEFLTYFQNEAQLEKSRLLSDRFSAERPKGSFSTLEIQRTEQGDSAMYLCASSSTGGQYQPQHFGDGTRLSIL.

The genes are TRBV12-3 or TRBV12-4 and TRBJ2-2, with D tentatively TRBD1 (6 bases). Trimming took off 6 bases at V and 1 base at J, with 9 bases between the two ends. This CDR3 contains 14 residues. CDR3 coding DNA: TGTGCCAGCAGGCCGGGACAGAACACCGGGGAGCTGTTTTTT. Translated, it gives CASRPGQNTGELFF.

The genes are TRBV7-8 and TRBJ2-7; D tentatively reads TRBD1 or TRBD2 (6 bases each). V was pared by 5 bases and J by 2 bases, with 13 bases between. The germline gives CDR1 SGHVS, CDR2 FQNEAQ. The CDR3 loop spans 14 amino acids. The CDR3 sequence: CASSPRDKPYEQYF. DNA for the CDR3: TGTGCCAGCAGCCCGCGGGACAAGCCCTACGAGCAGTACTTC.

The chain is built from TRBV28 and TRBJ2-5; D may be TRBD1 or TRBD2 (9 bases each). CDR3 length: 17 residues. The ends were cut back, 8 bases at V and 5 bases at J, with 27 bases in the middle. Germline-derived CDR1 and CDR2 are MDHEN and SYDVKM. The CDR3 spells CASRDRDALAGEETQYF. CDR3 sequence (DNA): TGTGCCAGCCGGGACAGGGACGCATTAGCGGGAGAGGAGACCCAGTACTTC.

The chain has TRBV4-3 and TRBJ2-2, with 12 nucleotides matching TRBD2. The CDR3 runs to 16 residues. The trim removed 2 bases at V and 8 bases at J, leaving 6 bases unmatched. The V gene's germline CDR1 is LGHNA and CDR2 YSLEER. The CDR3 DNA reads as TGCGCCAGCAGCCAATCAACTAGCGGGAGGCTTGGGGAGCTGTTTTTT. Protein product: CASSQSTSGRLGELFF.

The V gene is TRBV11-2, the J gene TRBJ2-4; a possible D gene is TRBD2 (5 bases). Judging by the DNA end, TRBJ2-7 fits better; the J call may be wrong. This CDR3 region has 16 residues. Germline-derived CDR1 and CDR2 are SGHAT and FQNNGV. CDR3 DNA sequence: TGTGCCAGCAGCTTAGAACTAGGAGCTCGGGCCTACGAGCAGTACTTC. It specifies CASSLELGARAYEQYF.

The rearrangement joins TRBV28 to TRBJ2-7; TRBD1 is a possible D gene (5 bases). The CDR3 contains 14 residues. CDR1 and CDR2 (germline): MDHEN, SYDVKM. V was pared by 5 bases and J by 1 base, with 12 bases between. The CDR3 nucleotides are TGTGCCAGCAGTACAGGCCTTCCATCCTACGAGCAGTACTTC. It is translated as CASSTGLPSYEQYF.

This clonotype was counted a single time. This chain connects TRBV12-3 or TRBV12-4 to TRBJ2-7, with 7 positions matching TRBD1. Trimming took 6 bases from V and 0 from J; bases not matched to a gene: 5. The CDR3 is made up of 14 amino acids. CDR3 in DNA: TGTGCCAGCAGATCCGGGACAGACTCCTACGAGCAGTACTTC. Translated: CASRSGTDSYEQYF.

There are a few counts of this clonotype. The rearrangement links TRBV3-1 to TRBJ1-1; D is unresolved. The CDR3 runs to 12 residues. Germline CDR1 LGHDT, CDR2 YNNKEL (reference sequence). V lost 4 bases and J 11 bases, leaving 14 bases between the germline ends. This chain's CDR3 is CASSRSDFGAFF. Written as DNA, the CDR3 is TGTGCCAGCAGCCGATCCGACTTCGGGGCTTTCTTT.

This chain uses TRBV4-1 with TRBJ1-5; 8 bases agree with TRBD1. In germline, CDR1 is MGHRA, CDR2 YSYEKL. The ends lost 4 bases at V and 2 bases at J; junction bases unmatched: 16. The CDR3 covers 19 residues. CDR3 bases: TGCGCCAGCAGCCCGTCCCCCGGCAGGGGGCGAAGAGGCAATCAGCCCCAGCATTTT. It translates to CASSPSPGRGRRGNQPQHF.

The V call is TRBV29-1, the J call TRBJ2-1; the D is unclear. Between the trimmed V and J ends, which lost 4 bases and 12 bases, there was a span of 13 bases. The germline CDR1 and CDR2 sequences are SQVTM and ANQGSEA. This CDR3 comprises 11 residues. CDR3 DNA: TGCAGCGTTGTTGGACGTGATGGGCAGTTCTTC. It yields the protein CSVVGRDGQFF.

This sequence joins TRBV9 and TRBJ1-2; a weak D match, TRBD1 (5 bases). CDR3 length: 15 amino acids. Trimming pared 4 bases from V and 4 bases from J, leaving 17 bases between. Looked up from germline, CDR1 is SGDLS and CDR2 is YYNGEE. Here the CDR3 reads CASSPTDGAGYGYTF. The CDR3 bases are TGTGCCAGCAGCCCAACCGACGGGGCCGGCTATGGCTACACCTTC.

This clonotype turned up a few times. The chain joins TRBV7-3 to TRBJ1-6; D is unresolved. Trimming pared 1 base from V and 7 bases from J, leaving 11 bases between. From germline, CDR1 is SGHTA and CDR2 FQGTGA. The CDR3 totals 15 residues. CDR3 loop: CASSLNKNGNSPLHF. Here the CDR3 DNA reads TGTGCCAGCAGCTTAAACAAAAACGGGAATTCACCCCTCCACTTT. Full variable domain (rest looked up from reference TRBV7-3 and TRBJ1-6): GAGVSQTPSNKVTEKGKYVELRCDPISGHTALYWYRQSLGQGPEFLIYFQGTGAADDSGLPNDRFFAVRPEGSVSTLKIQRTERGDSAVYLCASSLNKNGNSPLHFGNGTRLTVT.